The next 6 T cell receptor beta chains were all read from a single sample in a study of blood T cell repertoires in COVID-19. Generated by immunoSEQ multiplex PCR, the TCRdb table keeps only in-frame clones and is missing some. The profile covers about 62,000 clones, with roughly 89% appearing a single time and approximately 6.2% taken by the ten largest. The material sequenced was peripheral blood. These receptors were collected from a human donor in a cohort sampled during active COVID-19.

The chain couples TRBV10-3 to TRBJ1-5; D possibly corresponds to TRBD1 (6 bases). In germline, CDR1 is ENHRY, CDR2 SYGVKD. This CDR3 region has 18 residues. V was pared by 0 bases and J by 3 bases, with 18 bases between. CDR3 amino acids: CAISESKTPDRINQPQHF. The CDR3 nucleotides are TGTGCCATCAGTGAGTCCAAAACCCCCGACAGGATCAATCAGCCCCAGCATTTT.

This clone occurred once. V gene TRBV12-3 or TRBV12-4 combines with J gene TRBJ1-2, with 8 bases identical to TRBD1. The CDR3 totals 13 residues. Trimming removed 6 bases from V and 4 bases from J; junction bases left unmatched: 4. CDR3 bases: TGTGCCAGCAGATCAGGGGGCAGCTATGGCTACACCTTC. This translates into CASRSGGSYGYTF.

The V call is TRBV7-8, the J call TRBJ1-1; D is unclear. The V gene lost 4 bases and the J gene lost 8 bases, with 17 bases spanning the gap. The germline CDR1 and CDR2 sequences are SGHVS and FQNEAQ. CDR3 length equals 14 residues. In DNA, the CDR3 is TGTGCCAGCAGCTCTGTAAAGCGGGGTACCGAAGCTTTCTTT. This encodes CASSSVKRGTEAFF.

The rearrangement uses TRBV30 and TRBJ2-7, with a weak D call TRBD1 (6 bases). This CDR3 is 13 amino acids long. The V end was cut by 3 bases, the J end by 0 bases, with 9 bases between. The V gene's germline CDR1 is GTSNPN and CDR2 SVGIG (reference sequence). CDR3 region: CAWRDSNSYEQYF. The CDR3 DNA is TGTGCCTGGAGGGACAGTAACTCCTACGAGCAGTACTTC.

The chain combines TRBV3-1 (or the pseudogene TRBV3-2) with TRBJ2-1; D unresolved. Germline CDR1 and CDR2: LGHDT and YNNKEL (reference sequence). V was cut by 0 bases and J by 5 bases, with 14 bases left in between. CDR3 length: 16 amino acids. CDR3 bases: TGTGCCAGCAGCCAAGATTGGAGACCCAGCAACAATGAGCAGTTCTTC. This sequence encodes CASSQDWRPSNNEQFF.

The rearrangement joins TRBV11-3 to TRBJ1-1; no definite D call. This CDR3 region has 15 residues. Deletions cut 1 base from V and 3 bases from J, with 12 bases between. The germline CDR1 and CDR2 sequences are SGHNT and YENEEA. The CDR3 region has the DNA TGTGCCAGCAGCTTAGCGTGGGTTCAGGACACTGAAGCTTTCTTT. This translates into CASSLAWVQDTEAFF.